A single sample is the source of the 11 T cell receptor beta chains below, sequenced in a study of shared clonotypes between healthy human individuals. Method: immunoSEQ multiplex PCR; TCRdb's copy keeps in-frame clones and lacks some. The profile shows millions of clones, approximately 93% of them singletons. Source material: naive CD4+ T cells from PBMCs. Regarding subset: CD45RA+ positively selected. These receptors all come from a man younger than 35 in good health. Some clones in this sample may be carry-over from other donors' samples.

This chain connects TRBV4-3 to TRBJ1-2, with D uncertain. CDR1 and CDR2 (germline): LGHNA, YSLEER. With 0 bases removed from V and 4 bases from J, the gap between germline ends came to 9 bases. The CDR3 loop spans 14 amino acids. The CDR3 is CASSQEPAGYGYTF. The CDR3 region has the DNA TGCGCCAGCAGCCAAGAACCGGCCGGCTATGGCTACACCTTC.

V gene TRBV10-3 combines with J gene TRBJ2-2; D possibly uses TRBD1 or TRBD2 (5 bases each). V was pared by 7 bases and J by 4 bases, with 13 bases between. The CDR3 length is 14 residues. The V gene's germline CDR1 is ENHRY and CDR2 SYGVKD. In DNA form, the CDR3 reads TGTGCCATCAAGGTGGGGGTTCCCACCGGGGAGCTGTTTTTT. Its translation is CAIKVGVPTGELFF.

Regarding this clone: Other DNA sequences in this sample translate to the same CDR3. The J gene is TRBJ2-7, the V gene TRBV6-5, with a tentative D call TRBD1 (5 bases). V lost 2 bases, J lost 2 bases, and 10 bases lay in between. Germline lookup yields CDR1 MNHEY and CDR2 SVGAGI. CDR3 size: 14 residues. CDR3 amino acids: CASSYRGQTYEQYF. The DNA of the CDR3 is TGTGCCAGCAGTTACCGCGGACAAACCTACGAGCAGTACTTC.

The chain recombines TRBV5-4 with TRBJ2-5, with 7 bases lining up with TRBD2. V was clipped by 10 bases and J by 5 bases; unmatched bases: 11. This CDR3 contains 13 residues. Germline loops: CDR1 SGHNT, CDR2 YYREEE (reference sequence). The CDR3 sequence: CAAAAGAPETQYF. Written as DNA, the CDR3 is TGTGCCGCGGCGGCGGGAGCCCCCGAGACCCAGTACTTC.

V and J are TRBV7-8 and TRBJ1-5; 7 positions agree with TRBD1. Per germline, CDR1 SGHVS and CDR2 FQNEAQ. The CDR3 has 14 residues. The J segment lost 5 bases and the V segment lost 5 bases, leaving 6 bases of the junction unmatched. The CDR3 bases are TGTGCCAGCAGCACCCGACAGGGCGATCAGCCCCAGCATTTT. Translated, it gives CASSTRQGDQPQHF.

V gene TRBV7-2 combines with J gene TRBJ2-1, with D perhaps TRBD1 or TRBD2 (6 bases each). V lost 6 bases to trimming and J lost 9 bases, with 12 bases between them. There are 12 residues in the CDR3. CDR1 and CDR2 from the germline V gene are SGHTA and FQGNSA. This CDR3 reads CASRFGGTEQFF. DNA of the CDR3: TGTGCCAGCAGATTCGGGGGCACTGAGCAGTTCTTC.

This rearrangement joins TRBV10-1 to TRBJ2-3; D not resolved. CDR3 size: 13 residues. Looked up from germline, CDR1 is WNHNN and CDR2 is SYGVQD (reference sequence). With 6 bases removed from V and 2 bases from J, the gap between germline ends came to 9 bases. Here the CDR3 DNA reads TGCGCCAGCAGGGCAGGATCCACAGATACGCAGTATTTT. It specifies CASRAGSTDTQYF.

This chain links TRBV5-1 with TRBJ2-3; 12 positions agree with TRBD2. V dropped 0 bases and J dropped 4; count of bases not matched to a gene: 6. Germline-derived CDR1 and CDR2 are SGHRS and YFSETQ. The CDR3 is made up of 17 amino acids. Here the CDR3 DNA reads TGCGCCAGCAGCTTGGTCCCTAGCGGGAGGGCGGCAGATACGCAGTATTTT. Translated, it gives CASSLVPSGRAADTQYF.

The V gene is TRBV4-2, the J gene TRBJ2-7; D assignment may be TRBD1 or TRBD2 (10 bases each). Trimming took off 0 bases at V and 8 bases at J, with 23 bases between the two ends. The CDR3 contains 17 residues. Germline V gives CDR1 LGHNA, CDR2 YNFKEQ. CDR3 sequence (DNA): TGTGCCAGCAGCCAAGAATACCGGGACAGGGGACTAGCGAAGCAGTACTTC. The encoded protein is CASSQEYRDRGLAKQYF.

The gene calls are TRBV5-1 and TRBJ2-1; 10 nucleotides match TRBD2. Trimming cost V 3 bases and J 0 bases; bases outside gene matches: 9. There are 18 residues in the CDR3. Germline V gene lookup returns CDR1 SGHRS and CDR2 YFSETQ. The CDR3 loop is CASSSPSGSNASYNEQFF. The CDR3 region has the DNA TGCGCCAGCAGCTCCCCTAGCGGGAGCAATGCCTCCTACAATGAGCAGTTCTTC. The complete variable domain, with remaining parts taken from reference TRBV5-1 and TRBJ2-1, reads KAGVTQTPRYLIKTRGQQVTLSCSPISGHRSVSWYQQTPGQGLQFLFEYFSETQRNKGNFPGRFSGRQFSNSRSEMNVSTLELGDSALYLCASSSPSGSNASYNEQFFGPGTRLTVL.

The chain carries TRBV30 and TRBJ2-2, with TRBD1 matching 9 bases. Trimming took 5 bases from V and 3 from J; bases not matched to a gene: 4. The V gene's germline CDR1 is GTSNPN and CDR2 SVGIG (reference sequence). The length of the CDR3 is 14 residues. The CDR3 sequence is CAWFRTGDTGELFF. CDR3 DNA sequence: TGTGCCTGGTTCCGGACAGGGGACACCGGGGAGCTGTTTTTT.